One and the same sample provided the 25 T cell receptor beta chains below, sequenced in a study of T cells after yellow fever vaccination. TCRdb fed the 5' RACE reads into MiXCR, producing one record per CDR3 protein. There are 300,000 to 450,000 distinct CDR3 sequences in the sample; about 8.3% occur only once, and under 20% lies in the top ten. The sample in question was PBMCs, obtained roughly 46 days after the first yellow fever vaccination. Receptors were obtained from a man between 18 and 35 years old who received the YFV17D yellow fever vaccine.

This clonotype was detected a few times. This chain uses TRBV19 with TRBJ1-1; no clear D. The CDR3 contains 13 residues. V lost 7 bases, J lost 4 bases, and 13 bases lay in between. Germline CDR1 LNHDA, CDR2 SQIVND (reference sequence). The CDR3: CASKVWEGTEAFF. The CDR3 DNA reads TGTGCCAGTAAGGTCTGGGAGGGCACTGAAGCTTTCTTT.

The table lists this clonotype with a few counts. The chain recombines TRBV6-1 with TRBJ2-3, with unresolved D. This CDR3 has 16 amino acids. Trimming removed 4 bases from V and 5 bases from J, with 19 bases in between. Germline-derived CDR1 and CDR2 are MNHNS and SASEGT. The chain's CDR3 is CASSGGWGRAQDTQYF. The CDR3 bases are TGTGCCAGCAGTGGGGGATGGGGAAGGGCGCAAGATACGCAGTATTTT.

In its sample, this clonotype was seen a few times. This chain uses TRBV24-1 with TRBJ1-2, with 7 bases identical to TRBD1. Germline-derived CDR1 and CDR2 are KGHDR and SFDVKD. The V and J ends lost 1 base and 7 bases, in that order; junction bases with no gene match: 17. This CDR3 has 18 residues. The CDR3 reads CATSDFGPPRDRHSGYTF. DNA for the CDR3: TGTGCCACCAGTGATTTTGGTCCACCCCGGGACAGACACTCTGGCTACACCTTC.

The chain has TRBV4-3 and TRBJ2-2; D gene unclear. The germline gives CDR1 LGHNA, CDR2 YSLEER. V was shortened by 4 bases and J by 0 bases, with 12 bases between the two germline ends. This CDR3 is 16 amino acids long. In nucleotides, the CDR3 is TGCGCCAGCAGCCCCCGCGACCAACCGAACACCGGGGAGCTGTTTTTT. Translating gives CASSPRDQPNTGELFF.

This clonotype has more than one count but fewer than ten. The gene calls are TRBV10-3 and TRBJ2-2; D remains ambiguous. The CDR3 has 13 residues. The germline V gene has CDR1 ENHRY and CDR2 SYGVKD. V was cut by 9 bases and J by 5 bases, with 13 bases left in between. In DNA form, the CDR3 reads TGTGCCATGGGATTGGAAGGGACCGGGGAGCTGTTTTTT. It codes for CAMGLEGTGELFF.

This clonotype was found once. This clone may be a read error of a much larger clone one base away. The V gene is TRBV6-2 or TRBV6-3, the J gene TRBJ1-5; D is unresolved. CDR1 is MNHEY, CDR2 SVGEGT, per germline. This CDR3 contains 15 residues. CDR3 amino acids: CASSSHVEGNQPRHF. The DNA of the CDR3 is TGTGCCAGCAGTTCCCACGTGGAGGGCAATCAGCCCCGGCATTTT.

The V and J genes are TRBV6-2 or TRBV6-3 and TRBJ1-2; 8 nucleotides line up with TRBD1. The V and J ends lost 8 bases and 6 bases, in that order; junction bases with no gene match: 8. Germline CDR1 and CDR2: MNHEY and SVGEGT. The CDR3 runs 13 residues. The CDR3 loop reads CASGIQGENGYTF. The CDR3 bases are TGTGCCAGCGGAATACAGGGGGAGAATGGCTACACCTTC.

The chain joins TRBV12-3 or TRBV12-4 to TRBJ2-2, with 8 bases lining up with TRBD2. CDR3 length: 15 residues. V shed 5 bases and J 7 bases; nucleotides not matched to a gene: 9. CDR3 in amino acids: CASSARGGLGGELFF. DNA of the CDR3: TGTGCCAGCAGTGCCCGGGGGGGCCTAGGCGGGGAGCTGTTTTTT.

The rearrangement joins TRBV4-1 to TRBJ2-7, with 7 bases that match TRBD1. CDR3 length equals 15 residues. Germline V gene data show CDR1 as MGHRA and CDR2 as YSYEKL. V gave up 2 bases and J gave up 2 bases; unmatched junction bases: 6. This CDR3 is CASSQIRRGTYEQYF. DNA of the CDR3: TGCGCCAGCAGCCAAATCCGCAGGGGGACCTACGAGCAGTACTTC.

CDR3 loop: CASQGLAGGHEQFF. CDR3 nucleotides: TGTGCCTCCCAGGGACTAGCGGGGGGTCATGAGCAGTTCTTC. The J gene is TRBJ2-1, the V gene TRBV30; 15 bases are a match to TRBD2. Germline V gene lookup returns CDR1 GTSNPN and CDR2 SVGIG (reference sequence). The V segment lost 7 bases and the J segment 8 bases; nucleotides outside the gene matches: 6. The length of the CDR3 is 14 residues.

Ten or more counts support this clonotype. This chain links TRBV6-2 or TRBV6-3 with TRBJ2-3, with D possibly being TRBD1 or TRBD2 (9 bases each). V lost 4 bases, J lost 3 bases, and 29 bases lay in between. Germline V gene sequence: CDR1 MNHEY, CDR2 SVGEGT. The CDR3 extends over 20 amino acids. Written as DNA, the CDR3 is TGTGCCAGCAGTTGGGGACAGGGCTATCTAGCGGGGACTCCGACAGATACGCAGTATTTT. Translating it yields CASSWGQGYLAGTPTDTQYF.

This clonotype occurred many times. The chain combines TRBV4-3 with TRBJ2-2; D possibly uses TRBD1 or TRBD2 (6 bases each). The CDR3 loop spans 15 amino acids. The V gene's germline CDR1 is LGHNA and CDR2 YSLEER. The V and J ends lost 4 bases and 4 bases respectively, with 13 bases between them. CDR3 in amino acids: CASSPTGGATGELFF. As DNA, the CDR3 is TGCGCCAGCAGCCCCACCGGGGGCGCCACCGGGGAGCTGTTTTTT.

This clonotype was picked up a small number of times. V usage is TRBV11-2 and J usage is TRBJ1-3; D perhaps matches TRBD1 (6 bases). The CDR3 runs 16 residues. Germline values: CDR1 SGHAT, CDR2 FQNNGV. Between the trimmed V and J ends, which lost 3 bases and 0 bases, there was a span of 12 bases. The CDR3 DNA reads TGTGCCAGCAGCTTCGGTGAGGGGGACTCTGGAAACACCATATATTTT. It codes for CASSFGEGDSGNTIYF.

This clonotype occurred a few times. The chain joins TRBV5-1 to TRBJ1-4; tentatively, D is TRBD1 (5 bases). The germline V and J ends were trimmed by 0 bases and 10 bases, with 16 bases remaining between them. Germline loops: CDR1 SGHRS, CDR2 YFSETQ. This CDR3 contains 15 residues. CDR3 DNA: TGCGCCAGCAGCTTGGCCTGGGGGGGTGTCCGAAAACTGTTTTTT. Translation: CASSLAWGGVRKLFF.

This chain joins TRBV29-1 and TRBJ2-1, with 7 bases that match TRBD1. Germline loops: CDR1 SQVTM, CDR2 ANQGSEA. The CDR3 is 16 amino acids. After removal of 2 bases from V and 4 bases from J, the junction contained 11 bases not matched to a gene. The CDR3 sequence is CSVEPQGDGKYNEQFF. The CDR3 DNA reads TGCAGCGTTGAACCTCAGGGGGACGGGAAGTACAATGAGCAGTTCTTC.

The chain joins TRBV10-3 to TRBJ2-7, with 13 bases matching TRBD2. Germline V lookup: CDR1 ENHRY, CDR2 SYGVKD. J was trimmed by 0 bases and V by 9 bases; bases with no gene match: 11. The CDR3 is made up of 17 amino acids. The CDR3 spells CAISGTSGARGSYEQYF. CDR3 sequence (DNA): TGTGCCATTTCCGGGACTAGCGGGGCTAGGGGCTCCTACGAGCAGTACTTC.

This clonotype has ten or more counts. The gene calls are TRBV7-9 and TRBJ2-5; D gene uncertain. Germline CDR1 and CDR2: SEHNR and FQNEAQ (reference sequence). Deletions cut 1 base from V and 2 bases from J, with 5 bases between. This CDR3 region has 13 residues. This CDR3 is CASSLDGQETQYF. DNA of the CDR3: TGTGCCAGCAGCTTAGATGGGCAAGAGACCCAGTACTTC.

This clonotype has ten or more counts. CDR3 nucleotides: TGCGCCAGCAGTACAGGGGGGAGACAAGAGACCCAGTACTTC. This translates into CASSTGGRQETQYF. This chain joins TRBV5-1 and TRBJ2-5; 8 bases line up with TRBD1. This CDR3 spans 14 amino acids. Germline CDR1 is SGHRS and CDR2 is YFSETQ. Unmatched junction bases numbered 5, after V lost 5 bases and J lost 2 bases.

This clonotype was picked up many times. This chain joins TRBV5-1 and TRBJ2-1; TRBD2 agrees at 7 bases. The J segment lost 5 bases and the V segment lost 4 bases, leaving 3 bases of the junction unmatched. The length of the CDR3 is 13 residues. The germline V gene encodes CDR1 SGHRS and CDR2 YFSETQ. CDR3 sequence (DNA): TGCGCCAGCAGCCTAGCGGTGAACAATGAGCAGTTCTTC. This codes for CASSLAVNNEQFF. Supplemented by reference TRBV5-1 and TRBJ2-1, the full variable domain reads KAGVTQTPRYLIKTRGQQVTLSCSPISGHRSVSWYQQTPGQGLQFLFEYFSETQRNKGNFPGRFSGRQFSNSRSEMNVSTLELGDSALYLCASSLAVNNEQFFGPGTRLTVL.

This clonotype was recorded at least ten times. The CDR3 reads CASSSGAYNEKLFF. The DNA of the CDR3 is TGCGCCAGCAGCTCGGGAGCCTATAATGAAAAACTGTTTTTT. The chain recombines TRBV5-1 with TRBJ1-4; D is unresolved. Deletions cut 3 bases from V and 4 bases from J, with 10 bases between. The germline V gene has CDR1 SGHRS and CDR2 YFSETQ. The CDR3 consists of 14 residues.

There are a few counts of this clonotype. The rearrangement uses TRBV20-1 and TRBJ1-5; D ambiguous. There are 14 residues in the CDR3. Germline CDR1 is DFQATT and CDR2 is SNEGSKA (reference sequence). With 5 bases removed from V and 9 bases from J, the gap between germline ends came to 20 bases. The CDR3 DNA follows: TGCAGTGCTTCCTGGAAAGGTGGCCAACCGCCCCAGCATTTT. Translation: CSASWKGGQPPQHF.

V and J are TRBV6-5 and TRBJ1-3, with D unresolved. This CDR3 comprises 14 residues. Germline CDR1 MNHEY, CDR2 SVGAGI. The V gene lost 4 bases and the J gene lost 2 bases, with 9 bases spanning the gap. CDR3 residues: CASSSVETGNTIYF. DNA of the CDR3: TGTGCCAGCAGTTCGGTGGAAACTGGAAACACCATATATTTT.

This clonotype has ten or more counts. This sequence joins TRBV6-5 and TRBJ1-1; D call uncertain. Germline V gene data show CDR1 as MNHEY and CDR2 as SVGAGI. The CDR3 has 15 amino acids. V shed 0 bases and J shed 4 bases, with 12 bases lying between them. The CDR3: CASSYSGGLRTEAFF. CDR3 DNA sequence: TGTGCCAGCAGTTACTCGGGTGGGCTGCGCACTGAAGCTTTCTTT.

In this sample, this clonotype turned up a few times. The V gene is TRBV9, the J gene TRBJ2-1, with TRBD2 as a possible D gene (6 bases). Germline loops: CDR1 SGDLS, CDR2 YYNGEE. V was trimmed by 0 bases and J by 4 bases, leaving 17 bases between them. The CDR3 has 17 amino acids. This CDR3 is CASSVAQHLTRYNEQFF. In DNA, the CDR3 is TGTGCCAGCAGCGTAGCCCAACATTTGACTAGATACAATGAGCAGTTCTTC.

The chain has TRBV5-4 and TRBJ2-1; 8 bases align to TRBD2. Trimming at V came to 2 bases and at J to 9 bases, leaving 7 bases not matched to a gene. The CDR3 totals 14 residues. From germline, CDR1 is SGHNT and CDR2 YYREEE (reference sequence). CDR3 coding DNA: TGTGCCAGCAGCTTCGACGCGGGGGGAGGTGAGCAGTTCTTC. Translating gives CASSFDAGGGEQFF.